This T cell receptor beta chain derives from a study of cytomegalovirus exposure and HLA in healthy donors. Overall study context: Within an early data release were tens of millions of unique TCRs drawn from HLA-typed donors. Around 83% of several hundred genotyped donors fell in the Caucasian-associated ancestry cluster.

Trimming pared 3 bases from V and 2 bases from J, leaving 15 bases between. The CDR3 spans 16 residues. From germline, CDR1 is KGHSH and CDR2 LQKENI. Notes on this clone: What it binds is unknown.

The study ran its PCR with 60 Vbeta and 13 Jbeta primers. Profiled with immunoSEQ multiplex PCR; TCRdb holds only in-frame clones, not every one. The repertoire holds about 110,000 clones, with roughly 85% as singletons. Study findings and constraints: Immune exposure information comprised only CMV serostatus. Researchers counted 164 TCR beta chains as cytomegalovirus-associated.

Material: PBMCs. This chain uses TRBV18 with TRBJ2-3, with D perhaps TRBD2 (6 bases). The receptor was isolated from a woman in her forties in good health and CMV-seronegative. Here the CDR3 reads CASSPGGRGNTDTQYF. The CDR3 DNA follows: TGTGCCAGCTCACCGGGCGGACGGGGGAACACAGATACGCAGTATTTT.